Below are 19 T cell receptor beta chains sequenced from a single sample in a study of T cells in localized non-small cell lung cancer. Clones were read by immunoSEQ multiplex PCR, and TCRdb kept only the in-frame ones, dropping some. This table has about 39,000 clones, about 85% appearing once. This sample comprised PBMCs, obtained before any cancer treatment. These receptors were taken from a woman aged 35 to 69 with stage II squamous cell lung carcinoma.

The CDR3 protein is CASSIEGGMNTEAFF. CDR3 coding DNA: TGTGCCAGTAGTATAGAAGGGGGCATGAACACTGAAGCTTTCTTT. V and J are TRBV19 and TRBJ1-1; TRBD1 matches at 7 bases. The CDR3 runs 15 residues. The junction had 1 base not matched to a gene; V was cut back by 0 bases and J by 0 bases. The germline V gene encodes CDR1 LNHDA and CDR2 SQIVND (reference sequence). Variable domain in full (rest from reference TRBV19 and TRBJ1-1): DGGITQSPKYLFRKEGQNVTLSCEQNLNHDAMYWYRQDPGQGLRLIYYSQIVNDFQKGDIAEGYSVSREKKESFPLTVTSAQKNPTAFYLCASSIEGGMNTEAFFGQGTRLTVV.

V is TRBV29-1 and J is TRBJ1-1; 7 bases are shared with TRBD1. The CDR3 spans 18 residues. CDR1 and CDR2 (germline): SQVTM, ANQGSEA. Losses at the gene ends were 1 base for V and 6 bases for J; bases not matched to a gene: 20. The CDR3 nucleotides are TGCAGCGTTGAAGGGGAGGAGGACAGGCACCCCGTGGACGCTGAAGCTTTCTTT. Amino acids: CSVEGEEDRHPVDAEAFF.

The J gene is TRBJ2-7, the V gene TRBV28; TRBD2 might be the D (6 bases). V lost 2 bases and J lost 3, with 14 bases in between. Germline V gene data show CDR1 as MDHEN and CDR2 as SYDVKM. CDR3 size: 15 residues. The CDR3 is CASSLSGFDYYEQYF. The CDR3 DNA reads TGTGCCAGCAGTTTAAGCGGGTTCGACTACTACGAGCAGTACTTC.

The chain links TRBV27 to TRBJ2-3; 7 nucleotides align to TRBD2. V shed 3 bases and J 0 bases; nucleotides not matched to a gene: 6. This CDR3 contains 16 residues. Germline V gene data show CDR1 as MNHEY and CDR2 as SMNVEV (reference sequence). The CDR3 spells CASSLEGGSSTDTQYF. CDR3 bases: TGTGCCAGCAGTTTGGAGGGCGGGAGCAGCACAGATACGCAGTATTTT.

The J gene is TRBJ2-7, the V gene TRBV28; unclear D gene. The CDR3 sequence is 12 residues long. CDR1 and CDR2 from the germline V gene are MDHEN and SYDVKM. Deletions cut 4 bases from V and 12 bases from J, with 16 bases between. The CDR3 here is CASSSRALPPYV. CDR3 nucleotides: TGTGCCAGCAGTTCACGGGCCCTCCCCCCGTACGTC.

This clone was seen a few times. The rearrangement joins TRBV4-3 to TRBJ2-1; 8 bases are shared with TRBD2. The CDR3 spans 15 residues. Germline V gives CDR1 LGHNA, CDR2 YSLEER. The J segment lost 4 bases and the V segment lost 1 base, leaving 3 bases of the junction unmatched. CDR3 sequence (DNA): TGCGCCAGCAGCCAAGGGAGCGGGGGTTACAATGAGCAGTTCTTC. Residues: CASSQGSGGYNEQFF.

The table lists this clone with a count of one. The V and J genes are TRBV6-6 and TRBJ2-7, with D tentatively TRBD1 (5 bases). The V end lost 2 bases, the J end lost 10 bases, and 15 bases lay between the germline ends. Per the germline V gene, CDR1 is MNHNY and CDR2 is SVGAGI (reference sequence). This CDR3 is 13 amino acids long. The CDR3 DNA is TGTGCCAGCAGTTACGGGGCGGAACCGACTCAGTACTTC. This translates into CASSYGAEPTQYF.

For the CDR3, the DNA is TGTGCCGGCGGTAAGACTAGCTACAATGAGCAGTTCTTC. Its translation is CAGGKTSYNEQFF. This chain connects TRBV2 to TRBJ2-1, with D maybe TRBD2 (6 bases). The V and J ends lost 11 bases and 3 bases respectively, with 14 bases between them. The CDR3 totals 13 residues. Germline CDR1 is SNHLY and CDR2 is FYNNEI.

The V call is TRBV29-1, the J call TRBJ2-2; the D gene is possibly TRBD1 (5 bases). This CDR3 contains 14 residues. Trimming removed 6 bases from V and 2 bases from J, with 13 bases in between. From germline, CDR1 is SQVTM and CDR2 ANQGSEA. CDR3 amino acids: CSVRPTANTGELFF. CDR3 in DNA: TGCAGCGTGCGCCCGACAGCTAACACCGGGGAGCTGTTTTTT.

The chain links TRBV25-1 to TRBJ2-5; 10 bases are a match to TRBD2. This CDR3 region has 15 residues. CDR1 MGHDK and CDR2 SYGVNS come from the germline V gene. V gave up 4 bases and J gave up 4 bases; unmatched junction bases: 6. The CDR3 nucleotides read TGTGCCAGCAGTGGTAGCGGGAGGCTTGGAGAGACCCAGTACTTC. Its translation is CASSGSGRLGETQYF.

This clone occurred a few times. DNA for the CDR3: TGCGCCAGCAGCCCCCAGGTGAACACTGAAGCTTTCTTT. Encoded protein: CASSPQVNTEAFF. The genes are TRBV5-1 and TRBJ1-1; no definite D call. CDR1 and CDR2 (germline): SGHRS, YFSETQ. Trimming shortened V by 4 bases and J by 0 bases, and 7 bases separated the two germline ends. The CDR3 sequence is 13 residues long.

This clone was seen repeatedly, ten times or more. The chain uses TRBV2 and TRBJ2-3; D may correspond to TRBD1 or TRBD2 (7 bases each). The germline CDR1 and CDR2 sequences are SNHLY and FYNNEI. Trimming pared 4 bases from V and 2 bases from J, leaving 13 bases between. The CDR3 covers 15 residues. In nucleotides, the CDR3 is TGTGCCAGCAGTGGTCAGGGGGACTACACAGATACGCAGTATTTT. Translated, it gives CASSGQGDYTDTQYF.

The chain is built from TRBV29-1 and TRBJ2-7, with D maybe TRBD1 (5 bases). The CDR3 covers 11 residues. Germline loops: CDR1 SQVTM, CDR2 ANQGSEA. Trimming removed 3 bases from V and 7 bases from J, with 10 bases in between. The CDR3 nucleotides read TGCAGCGTTGAGGTGGGGCCGGAGCAGTACGTC. It encodes CSVEVGPEQYV.

The V call is TRBV2, the J call TRBJ1-1; D unclear. Germline V CDR1 and CDR2: SNHLY, FYNNEI. CDR3 length: 14 amino acids. V was cut by 2 bases and J by 5 bases, with 12 bases left in between. CDR3 residues: CASSERRGGTEAFF. The CDR3 DNA follows: TGTGCCAGCAGTGAAAGGCGGGGTGGGACTGAAGCTTTCTTT.

The chain is built from TRBV7-2 and TRBJ2-7; D possibly corresponds to TRBD2 (6 bases). V was cut by 5 bases and J by 5 bases, with 19 bases left in between. The CDR3 sequence is 15 residues long. Germline-derived CDR1 and CDR2 are SGHTA and FQGNSA. The CDR3 is CASSPGIGGWDEQYF. For the CDR3, the DNA is TGTGCCAGCAGCCCAGGGATCGGGGGTTGGGACGAGCAGTACTTC. Complete variable domain (other parts from reference TRBV7-2 and TRBJ2-7): GAGVSQSPSNKVTEKGKDVELRCDPISGHTALYWYRQSLGQGLEFLIYFQGNSAPDKSGLPSDRFSAERTGGSVSTLTIQRTQQEDSAVYLCASSPGIGGWDEQYFGPGTRLTVT.

The chain links TRBV19 to TRBJ2-2, with D uncertain. V lost 4 bases and J lost 6, with 15 bases in between. CDR3 size: 15 residues. Germline V gives CDR1 LNHDA, CDR2 SQIVND (reference sequence). The CDR3 region has the DNA TGTGCCAGTAGTACCCGGGTTTCCACCGCCGGGGAGCTGTTTTTT. This gives the protein CASSTRVSTAGELFF.

This chain connects TRBV5-1 to TRBJ1-2, with TRBD1 as a possible D gene (5 bases). With 0 bases removed from V and 4 bases from J, the gap between germline ends came to 10 bases. There are 14 residues in the CDR3. Germline V gene data show CDR1 as SGHRS and CDR2 as YFSETQ. The DNA of the CDR3 is TGCGCCAGCAGCTTGGCCCGGGACTTCTATGGCTACACCTTC. This translates into CASSLARDFYGYTF.

A single count supports this clone. V and J are TRBV7-2 and TRBJ1-2; no reliable D call. Germline-derived CDR1 and CDR2 are SGHTA and FQGNSA. The CDR3 contains 13 residues. Trimming shortened V by 1 base and J by 2 bases, and 5 bases separated the two germline ends. CDR3 sequence reads: CASSLGVNYGYTF. Written as DNA, the CDR3 is TGTGCCAGCAGCTTAGGGGTGAACTATGGCTACACCTTC.

This chain joins TRBV18 and TRBJ2-1; 10 nucleotides agree with TRBD2. J gave up 7 bases and V 0 bases, and 6 bases lay outside the gene matches. The CDR3 covers 16 residues. Germline V lookup: CDR1 KGHSH, CDR2 LQKENI. DNA of the CDR3: TGTGCCAGCTCACCACCTCTAGCGGGAGAAGGGAATGAGCAGTTCTTC. This sequence encodes CASSPPLAGEGNEQFF.